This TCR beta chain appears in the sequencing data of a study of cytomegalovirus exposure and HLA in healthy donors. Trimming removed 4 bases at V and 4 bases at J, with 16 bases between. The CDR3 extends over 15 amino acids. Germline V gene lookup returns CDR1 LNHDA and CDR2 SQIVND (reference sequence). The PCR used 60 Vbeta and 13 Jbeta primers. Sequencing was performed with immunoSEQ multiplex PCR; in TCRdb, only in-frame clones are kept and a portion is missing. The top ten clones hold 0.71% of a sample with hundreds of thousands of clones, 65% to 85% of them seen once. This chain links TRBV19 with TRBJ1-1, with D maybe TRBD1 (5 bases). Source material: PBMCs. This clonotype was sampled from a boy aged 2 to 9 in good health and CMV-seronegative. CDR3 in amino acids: CASSTRGDEFTEAFF. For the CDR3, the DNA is TGTGCCAGTAGTACCCGGGGGGATGAGTTCACTGAAGCTTTCTTT. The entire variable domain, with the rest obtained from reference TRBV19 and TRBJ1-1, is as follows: DGGITQSPKYLFRKEGQNVTLSCEQNLNHDAMYWYRQDPGQGLRLIYYSQIVNDFQKGDIAEGYSVSREKKESFPLTVTSAQKNPTAFYLCASSTRGDEFTEAFFGQGTRLTVV.